The 18 T cell receptor beta chains below all came from one sample that was sequenced in a study of T cell responses to AZD1222 COVID-19 vaccine. Using immunoSEQ multiplex PCR, the repertoire was profiled, and TCRdb retains in-frame clones only, with some absent. Here the sample spans some 160,000 clones, 85% to 95% being singletons. The input for sequencing was peripheral blood, taken on day 0 of AZD1222 vaccination. Receptor source: an adult in good health.

The chain uses TRBV28 and TRBJ2-5; TRBD2 matches at 8 bases. From germline, CDR1 is MDHEN and CDR2 SYDVKM. Germline trimming cut 3 bases from V and 4 bases from J; bases unmatched to any gene: 7. The CDR3 has 15 residues. CDR3 sequence (DNA): TGTGCCAGCAGTTTCGGGAGGGCAGGGATAGAGACCCAGTACTTC. Translated, it gives CASSFGRAGIETQYF. Supplemented by reference TRBV28 and TRBJ2-5, the full variable domain reads DVKVTQSSRYLVKRTGEKVFLECVQDMDHENMFWYRQDPGLGLRLIYFSYDVKMKEKGDIPEGYSVSREKKERFSLILESASTNQTSMYLCASSFGRAGIETQYFGPGTRLLVL.

The rearrangement joins TRBV3-1 (or the pseudogene TRBV3-2) to TRBJ2-7; D not resolved. V lost 2 bases to trimming and J lost 5 bases, with 10 bases between them. The CDR3 consists of 13 residues. Germline CDR1 and CDR2: LGHDT and YNNKEL (reference sequence). CDR3 in amino acids: CASSQSGVHEQYF. CDR3 DNA sequence: TGTGCCAGCAGCCAATCGGGTGTACACGAGCAGTACTTC.

The chain joins TRBV9 to TRBJ2-2, with D tentatively TRBD1 or TRBD2 (6 bases each). Germline assignment: CDR1 SGDLS and CDR2 YYNGEE. CDR3 length equals 15 residues. With 0 bases removed from V and 7 bases from J, the gap between germline ends came to 13 bases. CDR3 in DNA: TGTGCCAGCAGCGTAGGGGGGCGCGGGAACGGGGAGCTGTTTTTT. This codes for CASSVGGRGNGELFF.

This rearrangement joins TRBV6-6 to TRBJ2-1; D is tentatively TRBD1 or TRBD2 (6 bases each). Germline V lookup: CDR1 MNHNY, CDR2 SVGAGI (reference sequence). The V end was cut by 5 bases, the J end by 5 bases, with 13 bases between. This CDR3 contains 14 residues. The CDR3 is CASSRGQADNEQFF. For the CDR3, the DNA is TGTGCCAGCAGTCGGGGGCAAGCGGACAATGAGCAGTTCTTC.

The chain employs TRBV27 and TRBJ2-7; D remains unclear. This CDR3 is 13 amino acids long. Trimming shortened V by 4 bases and J by 4 bases, and 11 bases separated the two germline ends. Germline V lookup: CDR1 MNHEY, CDR2 SMNVEV (reference sequence). CDR3 bases: TGTGCCAGCAGTTATGGACCGAATTACGAGCAGTACTTC. It codes for CASSYGPNYEQYF.

This rearrangement joins TRBV30 to TRBJ1-6; D unresolved. V lost 8 bases and J lost 0, with 14 bases in between. The CDR3 is 15 residues long. Per germline, CDR1 GTSNPN and CDR2 SVGIG (reference sequence). The CDR3 loop is CAGLSSRSYNSPLHF. CDR3 nucleotide sequence: TGTGCCGGCCTTTCCAGTCGCTCCTATAATTCACCCCTCCACTTT.

This chain joins TRBV19 and TRBJ2-1; the match to TRBD1 covers 7 bases. The CDR3 covers 15 residues. V dropped 4 bases and J dropped 9; count of bases not matched to a gene: 12. CDR1 and CDR2 (germline): LNHDA, SQIVND (reference sequence). CDR3 protein: CASSRDRGRGGEQFF. The CDR3 coding sequence is TGTGCCAGTAGTAGGGACAGAGGACGGGGTGGTGAGCAGTTCTTC.

This chain connects TRBV27 to TRBJ1-6, with D hard to call. CDR1 and CDR2 (germline): MNHEY, SMNVEV (reference sequence). CDR3 length: 15 residues. Deletions cut 3 bases from V and 7 bases from J, with 13 bases between. The CDR3 coding sequence is TGTGCCAGCAGTTTGAAGGGTTCCGGGAATTCACCCCTCCACTTT. Amino acids: CASSLKGSGNSPLHF.

The rearrangement uses TRBV6-5 and TRBJ1-4, with no clear D. V was trimmed by 8 bases and J by 5 bases, leaving 15 bases between them. CDR3 size: 14 residues. The germline gives CDR1 MNHEY, CDR2 SVGAGI. The DNA of the CDR3 is TGTGCCAGCCGAACCCCTCAAGGGAATGAAAAACTGTTTTTT. Its protein product is CASRTPQGNEKLFF.

The CDR3 DNA reads as TGTGCCAGCAGCCCTGGGAGTAGTCAGCCCCAGCATTTT. Encoded protein: CASSPGSSQPQHF. This sequence joins TRBV6-4 and TRBJ1-5; D ambiguous. Germline V gene data show CDR1 as MRHNA and CDR2 as SNTAGT. CDR3 length: 13 residues. Deletions cut 6 bases from V and 6 bases from J, with 12 bases between.

This rearrangement joins TRBV9 to TRBJ2-2; perhaps D is TRBD1 or TRBD2 (5 bases each). V was clipped by 0 bases and J by 6 bases, with 6 bases between them. The germline gives CDR1 SGDLS, CDR2 YYNGEE. This CDR3 region has 13 residues. The CDR3 DNA reads TGTGCCAGCAGCGTAGGGGGACCCGGGGAGCTGTTTTTT. This gives the protein CASSVGGPGELFF.

J is TRBJ2-7 and V is TRBV30, with 7 bases aligning to TRBD2. The junction had 7 bases not matched to a gene; V was cut back by 2 bases and J by 6 bases. This CDR3 has 13 amino acids. Germline assignment: CDR1 GTSNPN and CDR2 SVGIG (reference sequence). The CDR3 here is CAWSRGSLGEQYF. CDR3 nucleotide sequence: TGTGCCTGGAGTCGCGGGAGTCTAGGCGAGCAGTACTTC. The full variable domain, its missing parts supplied by reference TRBV30 and TRBJ2-7, is SQTIHQWPATLVQPVGSPLSLECTVEGTSNPNLYWYRQAAGRGLQLLFYSVGIGQISSEVPQNLSASRPQDRQFILSSKKLLLSDSGFYLCAWSRGSLGEQYFGPGTRLTVT.

The J gene is TRBJ1-4, the V gene TRBV29-1; TRBD1 aligns across 9 bases. The trim removed 6 bases at V and 7 bases at J, leaving 15 bases unmatched. CDR3 length equals 16 residues. Looked up from germline, CDR1 is SQVTM and CDR2 is ANQGSEA. CDR3 residues: CSVQGGTGNGFEKLFF. CDR3 coding DNA: TGCAGCGTCCAGGGCGGGACAGGGAACGGGTTTGAAAAACTGTTTTTT.

This clone was detected only a few times. The rearrangement uses TRBV19 and TRBJ2-1, with D tentatively TRBD2 (6 bases). CDR1 and CDR2 (germline): LNHDA, SQIVND (reference sequence). The CDR3 runs to 16 residues. V was clipped by 0 bases and J by 9 bases, with 18 bases between them. The CDR3 bases are TGTGCCAGTAGTATAGATCGCGGGGCTGACCCGTCTGAGCAGTTCTTC. As protein: CASSIDRGADPSEQFF.

This chain links TRBV7-2 with TRBJ1-2, with no clear D. The CDR3 contains 13 residues. Germline CDR1 SGHTA, CDR2 FQGNSA. Trimming shortened V by 2 bases and J by 3 bases, and 7 bases separated the two germline ends. CDR3 sequence reads: CASSLSTDYGYTF. For the CDR3, the DNA is TGTGCCAGCAGCTTAAGTACAGACTATGGCTACACCTTC.

V is TRBV7-9 and J is TRBJ1-5, with 8 bases lining up with TRBD1. The CDR3 is 19 residues long. Germline V lookup: CDR1 SEHNR, CDR2 FQNEAQ (reference sequence). V was clipped by 1 base and J by 1 base; unmatched bases: 12. CDR3 protein: CASSLGHFGQGRSNQPQHF. In DNA form, the CDR3 reads TGTGCCAGCAGCTTAGGGCACTTCGGACAGGGTCGCAGCAATCAGCCCCAGCATTTT.

V is TRBV7-3 and J is TRBJ2-2, with 7 positions matching TRBD1. Trimming at V came to 7 bases and at J to 0 bases, leaving 2 bases not matched to a gene. The CDR3 contains 14 residues. Germline CDR1 reads SGHTA; CDR2 reads FQGTGA. CDR3 residues: CASKGGANTGELFF. CDR3 coding DNA: TGTGCCAGCAAAGGGGGCGCGAACACCGGGGAGCTGTTTTTT.

V gene TRBV19 combines with J gene TRBJ1-5, with a possible D match to TRBD1 (6 bases). Trimming left V 0 bases short and J 6 bases short, with 15 bases between. CDR1 and CDR2 (germline): LNHDA, SQIVND (reference sequence). CDR3 length: 16 residues. The CDR3 DNA reads as TGTGCCAGTAGTATAGATCCGGACAGACTTAGTCAGCCCCAGCATTTT. Translated, it gives CASSIDPDRLSQPQHF.